This entry is about one TCR beta chain. No antigen is known for it. Between the trimmed V and J ends, which lost 0 bases and 5 bases, there was a span of 16 bases. The length of the CDR3 is 16 residues. CDR1 is MGHRA, CDR2 YSYEKL, per germline. The sample originates from a study of graft-versus-host responses after intestinal transplantation. Notes on the study in general: Recipient marrow contained GvH clones, some of which appeared first in ileum or blood. High graft-versus-host to host-versus-graft T cell clonal ratios marked allografts of patients with graft-donor macrochimerism.

Repertoires were generated with immunoSEQ multiplex PCR, while TCRdb's copy carries only in-frame clones and drops some. The repertoire includes thousands of clones, approximately 90% of them detected once, and roughly 1.5% sits in the top ten. The sequence came from a human patient who received an intestinal transplant, so some T cells may come from the graft donor. The chain has TRBV4-1 and TRBJ2-5, with D possibly TRBD2 on 7 matching bases. The sequenced sample was PBMCs, obtained about 30 days after intestinal transplant. The CDR3 is CASSQEPGGPAETQYF. CDR3 nucleotides: TGCGCCAGCAGCCAAGAGCCGGGGGGCCCCGCGGAGACCCAGTACTTC.